Presented here are 13 T cell receptor beta chains from one specimen sequenced in a study of blood T cell repertoires in COVID-19 (dated by TCRdb to between 2020 and 2021). Libraries were built with the immunoSEQ multiplex PCR assay. Not all clones reach the TCRdb copy of this immuneACCESS table, which keeps in-frame sequences only. Checked studies attribute under half of the gap to unresolved V genes and leave the rest unexplained. The sample profile shows 240,000 or so clones; over 80% of them were found once. Around 0.8% of the sample is taken by the ten largest. What was sequenced was PBMCs or T cells enriched from blood (not recorded which). These receptor sequences come from a man aged 45-65 years who had been exposed to COVID-19.

Note on this clone: Compared with germline, one end of the junction differs, possibly owing to a read error. V usage is TRBV11-2 and J usage is TRBJ2-5; TRBD1 aligns across 11 bases. The CDR3 is 15 residues long. Germline V gene data show CDR1 as SGHAT and CDR2 as FQNNGV. CDR3 in DNA: TGTGCCAGCAACTTACCGGGACAGGGGGTAGAGACCCAGTACTTC. It encodes CASNLPGQGVETQYF.

The chain's CDR3 is CASSQGRLAGIDNEQFF. The CDR3 region has the DNA TGTGCCAGCAGCCAAGGCCGACTAGCGGGGATAGACAATGAGCAGTTCTTC. This chain links TRBV3-1 (or the pseudogene TRBV3-2) with TRBJ2-1, with 11 bases aligning to TRBD2. The trim removed 1 base at V and 5 bases at J, leaving 7 bases unmatched. The CDR3 length is 17 residues. Germline CDR1 is LGHDT and CDR2 is YNNKEL (reference sequence).

The chain couples TRBV2 to TRBJ2-1; D is perhaps TRBD2 (7 bases). The CDR3 loop spans 15 amino acids. Germline assignment: CDR1 SNHLY and CDR2 FYNNEI. V was trimmed by 8 bases and J by 6 bases, leaving 20 bases between them. DNA for the CDR3: TGTGCCAGCGTCTCAGAAGGGGGGGCAGGCAATGAGCAGTTCTTC. Translating it yields CASVSEGGAGNEQFF.

The gene calls are TRBV19 and TRBJ2-3, with TRBD2 matching over 15 bases. This CDR3 comprises 15 residues. Germline CDR1 is LNHDA and CDR2 is SQIVND (reference sequence). V was clipped by 5 bases and J by 5 bases; unmatched bases: 2. In DNA form, the CDR3 reads TGTGCCAGTAGTTCGGGACTAGCGGGGGGAGATACGCAGTATTTT. Translation gives CASSSGLAGGDTQYF.

The genes are TRBV14 and TRBJ1-4; maybe TRBD1 (6 bases). Germline values: CDR1 SGHDN, CDR2 FVKESK. CDR3 length: 14 amino acids. The V end was cut by 4 bases, the J end by 1 base, with 7 bases between. This chain's CDR3 is CASSRGGTNEKLFF. The CDR3 DNA sequence: TGTGCCAGCAGCCGAGGGGGAACTAATGAAAAACTGTTTTTT.

The J gene is TRBJ1-1, the V gene TRBV18; 11 bases fit TRBD1. V lost 2 bases, J lost 7 bases, and 6 bases stayed unmatched. Per germline, CDR1 KGHSH and CDR2 LQKENI. The CDR3 loop spans 15 amino acids. The CDR3 DNA follows: TGTGCCAGCTCACCAATTGGGACAGGGGGACTTGAAGCTTTCTTT. It encodes CASSPIGTGGLEAFF.

The chain recombines TRBV19 with TRBJ2-3; no firm D call. Between the trimmed V and J ends, which lost 5 bases and 4 bases, there was a span of 16 bases. The germline CDR1 and CDR2 sequences are LNHDA and SQIVND (reference sequence). The CDR3 consists of 15 residues. The CDR3 nucleotides are TGTGCCAGTAGTCCGATACTAAACTCGGCAGATACGCAGTATTTT. As protein: CASSPILNSADTQYF.

V gene TRBV5-1 combines with J gene TRBJ2-3; 10 positions match TRBD2. The V segment lost 7 bases and the J segment 5 bases; nucleotides outside the gene matches: 10. Germline V gives CDR1 SGHRS, CDR2 YFSETQ. The CDR3 is made up of 15 amino acids. The CDR3 coding sequence is TGCGCCAGCGGCCGGTCTAGCGGGAGTATAGATACGCAGTATTTT. This gives the protein CASGRSSGSIDTQYF.

The rearrangement links TRBV4-1 to TRBJ1-4; D not certain. The CDR3 covers 13 residues. Trimming took 3 bases from V and 7 from J, leaving 9 bases between them. Germline V CDR1 and CDR2: MGHRA, YSYEKL. The CDR3 bases are TGCGCCAGCAGCCAGCGACGGGGTGAAAAACTGTTTTTT. It encodes CASSQRRGEKLFF.

The chain combines TRBV30 with TRBJ1-5; D is undetermined. V was trimmed by 4 bases and J by 2 bases, leaving 18 bases between them. Looked up from germline, CDR1 is GTSNPN and CDR2 is SVGIG (reference sequence). This CDR3 has 16 residues. The CDR3 region has the DNA TGTGCCTGGAAGGCGGGCGGGCATTTGGGCAATCAGCCCCAGCATTTT. Its protein is CAWKAGGHLGNQPQHF.

The chain combines TRBV4-1 with TRBJ2-3, with 7 bases matching TRBD1. V trimming: 4 bases; J trimming: 2 bases; junction bases outside the gene matches: 9. The CDR3 totals 16 residues. Germline values: CDR1 MGHRA, CDR2 YSYEKL. The CDR3 sequence: CASSLDFDRATDTQYF. The CDR3 DNA follows: TGCGCCAGCAGCCTGGACTTTGACAGGGCCACAGATACGCAGTATTTT.

The gene calls are TRBV11-3 and TRBJ2-5; maybe TRBD1 (5 bases). Germline V CDR1 and CDR2: SGHNT, YENEEA. CDR3 length equals 15 residues. V dropped 5 bases and J dropped 1 base, with 14 bases sitting between them. The CDR3 region is CASSPTWGSQETQYF. CDR3 nucleotides: TGTGCCAGCAGCCCCACGTGGGGCAGCCAAGAGACCCAGTACTTC.

J is TRBJ2-7 and V is TRBV6-1; 8 nucleotides agree with TRBD1. V shed 2 bases, J shed 4 bases, and the junction held 10 bases outside the gene matches. Germline V gene data show CDR1 as MNHNS and CDR2 as SASEGT. CDR3 size: 16 residues. The CDR3 DNA reads TGTGCCAGCAGTGAACAAAATGCAGGGGGCGCGTACGAGCAGTACTTC. It yields the protein CASSEQNAGGAYEQYF.